What follows are 15 T cell receptor beta chains derived from one specimen sequenced in a study of blood T cell repertoires in COVID-19. The repertoire was sequenced with immunoSEQ multiplex PCR; TCRdb's copy has only in-frame clones and lacks some. The sample lists 100,000 to 150,000 clones; around 81% were seen once. Sample: peripheral blood. The receptors shown here come from a man between 25 and 39 years old with COVID-19, enrolled during active disease.

The rearrangement uses TRBV4-1 and TRBJ2-7, with D possibly being TRBD1 (6 bases). V lost 4 bases and J 0 bases, leaving 10 bases between the germline ends. The CDR3 spans 14 residues. CDR1 and CDR2 from the germline V gene are MGHRA and YSYEKL. CDR3 nucleotides: TGCGCCAGCAGCCGCCGGGACAACTCCTACGAGCAGTACTTC. Translation gives CASSRRDNSYEQYF.

The chain recombines TRBV5-4 with TRBJ2-2; 9 nucleotides match TRBD2. CDR3 size: 17 residues. Germline loops: CDR1 SGHNT, CDR2 YYREEE (reference sequence). The ends lost 0 bases at V and 2 bases at J; junction bases unmatched: 5. The CDR3 loop reads CASSLGRLAVNTGELFF. CDR3 bases: TGTGCCAGCAGCTTGGGGAGACTAGCGGTTAACACCGGGGAGCTGTTTTTT.

The chain is built from TRBV7-9 and TRBJ1-1; 8 nucleotides line up with TRBD1. CDR1 and CDR2 (germline): SEHNR, FQNEAQ (reference sequence). V trimming: 2 bases; J trimming: 1 base; junction bases outside the gene matches: 3. The CDR3 length is 15 residues. As DNA, the CDR3 is TGTGCCAGCAGCTTATCCGGGACAGGGAACACTGAAGCTTTCTTT. It translates to CASSLSGTGNTEAFF. The full variable domain, in which reference TRBV7-9 and TRBJ1-1 provide the parts outside the CDR3, is DTGVSQNPRHKITKRGQNVTFRCDPISEHNRLYWYRQTLGQGPEFLTYFQNEAQLEKSRLLSDRFSAERPKGSFSTLEIQRTEQGDSAMYLCASSLSGTGNTEAFFGQGTRLTVV.

J is TRBJ2-7 and V is TRBV28, with 7 bases matching TRBD1. After removal of 6 bases from V and 0 bases from J, the junction contained 8 bases not matched to a gene. CDR1 is MDHEN and CDR2 is SYDVKM in the germline V gene. The CDR3 sequence is 15 residues long. The chain's CDR3 is CASRPSGTASYEQYF. CDR3 nucleotide sequence: TGTGCCAGCAGGCCTTCCGGGACAGCCTCCTACGAGCAGTACTTC.

CDR3 in amino acids: CASRAGTGIEKLFF. The CDR3 DNA is TGTGCCAGCAGGGCCGGGACAGGGATTGAAAAACTGTTTTTT. The chain couples TRBV28 to TRBJ1-4, with TRBD1 matching 9 bases. This CDR3 contains 14 residues. The junction had 6 bases not matched to a gene; V was cut back by 6 bases and J by 7 bases. CDR1 is MDHEN and CDR2 is SYDVKM in the germline V gene.

The V call is TRBV6-2 or TRBV6-3, the J call TRBJ2-7; maybe TRBD2 (7 bases). Germline assignment: CDR1 MNHEY and CDR2 SVGEGT. CDR3 length equals 15 residues. The V and J ends lost 2 bases and 2 bases respectively, with 13 bases between them. CDR3 protein: CASSYPRGPTYEQYF. The CDR3 DNA reads TGTGCCAGCAGTTACCCGCGGGGGCCTACCTACGAGCAGTACTTC.

This clone was detected many times. This chain joins TRBV6-4 and TRBJ2-2, with D hard to call. The CDR3 loop spans 13 amino acids. Germline assignment: CDR1 MRHNA and CDR2 SNTAGT. V lost 2 bases and J 5 bases, leaving 6 bases between the germline ends. The CDR3 protein is CASSDGVTGELFF. The CDR3 bases are TGTGCCAGCAGTGACGGAGTTACCGGGGAGCTGTTTTTT.

The gene calls are TRBV6-6 and TRBJ1-3; TRBD1 matches 10 bases. CDR1 is MNHNY, CDR2 SVGAGI, per germline (reference sequence). CDR3 length equals 15 residues. V shed 2 bases and J 4 bases; nucleotides not matched to a gene: 2. The CDR3, as DNA: TGTGCCAGCAGTTACGGACAGGGGGTGGGAAACACCATATATTTT. Its protein product is CASSYGQGVGNTIYF.

The chain employs TRBV4-1 and TRBJ1-2; D gene ambiguous. The V gene's germline CDR1 is MGHRA and CDR2 YSYEKL. This CDR3 has 15 amino acids. V gave up 3 bases and J gave up 8 bases, with 19 bases separating them. DNA of the CDR3: TGCGCCAGCAGCCAGACCGGACTTCTCCAGAAGGGCTACACCTTC. Its translation is CASSQTGLLQKGYTF.

The gene calls are TRBV28 and TRBJ1-1; 8 nucleotides align to TRBD1. The V segment lost 5 bases and the J segment 1 base; nucleotides outside the gene matches: 6. The CDR3 consists of 15 residues. The V gene's germline CDR1 is MDHEN and CDR2 SYDVKM. The CDR3 DNA reads TGTGCCAGCAGTCCGCTTACAGGGGGGAACACTGAAGCTTTCTTT. This translates into CASSPLTGGNTEAFF.

This chain links TRBV11-2 with TRBJ2-5, with TRBD1 matching over 7 bases. CDR1 is SGHAT, CDR2 FQNNGV, per germline. V gave up 8 bases and J gave up 3 bases; unmatched junction bases: 12. The CDR3 runs to 15 residues. CDR3 protein: CASAKQGFTEETQYF. As DNA, the CDR3 is TGTGCCAGCGCAAAACAGGGGTTCACGGAAGAGACCCAGTACTTC.

The V gene is TRBV6-6, the J gene TRBJ1-4, with D possibly being TRBD1 (5 bases). CDR3 length equals 17 residues. V lost 5 bases and J lost 0, with 16 bases in between. The germline CDR1 and CDR2 sequences are MNHNY and SVGAGI (reference sequence). Here the CDR3 reads CASSPPGRGATNEKLFF. The CDR3 DNA is TGTGCCAGCAGTCCCCCGGGCCGGGGGGCAACTAATGAAAAACTGTTTTTT.

J is TRBJ1-5 and V is TRBV2; no firm D call. The CDR3 covers 15 residues. In germline, CDR1 is SNHLY, CDR2 FYNNEI. V lost 1 base and J 2 bases, leaving 9 bases between the germline ends. CDR3 nucleotide sequence: TGTGCCAGCAGTGAAGGCGCTGGAGGCAATCAGCCCCAGCATTTT. This codes for CASSEGAGGNQPQHF. The full variable domain, with the rest looked up from reference TRBV2 and TRBJ1-5, is EPEVTQTPSHQVTQMGQEVILRCVPISNHLYFYWYRQILGQKVEFLVSFYNNEISEKSEIFDDQFSVERPDGSNFTLKIRSTKLEDSAMYFCASSEGAGGNQPQHFGDGTRLSIL.

The chain combines TRBV5-8 with TRBJ2-7; 10 nucleotides align to TRBD1. The CDR3 has 13 amino acids. The V and J ends lost 7 bases and 7 bases, in that order; junction bases with no gene match: 8. Germline-derived CDR1 and CDR2 are SGHTS and YDEGEE. The CDR3 reads CASARDRGREQYF. The CDR3 region has the DNA TGTGCCAGCGCCCGGGACAGGGGAAGGGAGCAGTACTTC.

CDR3 in DNA: TGTGCTAGTGGTTTGTTAGGGACTAGCGGGACTAGCACAGATACGCAGTATTTT. Amino acids: CASGLLGTSGTSTDTQYF. The rearrangement joins TRBV12-5 to TRBJ2-3; 13 bases agree with TRBD2. J gave up 0 bases and V 2 bases, and 5 bases lay outside the gene matches. The CDR3 extends over 18 amino acids. Germline assignment: CDR1 LGHNT and CDR2 FRNRAP.